This TCR beta chain derives from a study of blood T cell repertoires in COVID-19. For the study at large: COVID-19 samples from acute and convalescent phases originated in the United States, Italy and Spain. T cells, B-cell-depleted T cells, or PBMCs supplied cDNA or gDNA.

Authors' methods: Amplifying reference gene primers gave estimates of nucleated cell counts. Using immunoSEQ multiplex PCR, the repertoire was profiled, and TCRdb retains in-frame clones only, with some absent. The DNA gave D and trimming, while V, J and clone size come from that table. The sample records approximately 200,000 clones, around 83% being singletons. Germline CDR1 is MNHEY and CDR2 is SMNVEV (reference sequence). With V trimmed by 2 bases and J by 8 bases, 9 bases remained unmatched. The CDR3 consists of 16 residues. The origin of this receptor is a woman aged 30 to 39 with active or convalescent COVID-19. The sequenced material came from peripheral blood. The chain is built from TRBV27 and TRBJ1-6, with TRBD1 matching over 7 bases. CDR3 DNA sequence: TGTGCCAGCAGTTTACAAAACAGGGGTGGGTATTCACCCCTCCACTTT. This encodes CASSLQNRGGYSPLHF.